This TCR beta chain appears in the sequencing data of a study of cytomegalovirus exposure and HLA in healthy donors. V lost 4 bases and J 3 bases, leaving 7 bases between the germline ends. CDR3 length: 13 amino acids. Germline V gene data show CDR1 as MNHEY and CDR2 as SMNVEV (reference sequence). PCR employed 60 Vbeta and 13 Jbeta primers. Sequenced by immunoSEQ multiplex PCR; TCRdb stores in-frame clones only, minus some. The sample lists about 150,000 clones; around 79% were seen once. The sequencing input was PBMCs. The chain carries TRBV27 and TRBJ2-1, with a possible D match to TRBD2 (6 bases). The sequence derives from a man aged 25 to 40 in good health and CMV-seropositive. CDR3 DNA: TGTGCCAGCAGTTGGGACTTCTACAATGAGCAGTTCTTC. Its translation is CASSWDFYNEQFF.